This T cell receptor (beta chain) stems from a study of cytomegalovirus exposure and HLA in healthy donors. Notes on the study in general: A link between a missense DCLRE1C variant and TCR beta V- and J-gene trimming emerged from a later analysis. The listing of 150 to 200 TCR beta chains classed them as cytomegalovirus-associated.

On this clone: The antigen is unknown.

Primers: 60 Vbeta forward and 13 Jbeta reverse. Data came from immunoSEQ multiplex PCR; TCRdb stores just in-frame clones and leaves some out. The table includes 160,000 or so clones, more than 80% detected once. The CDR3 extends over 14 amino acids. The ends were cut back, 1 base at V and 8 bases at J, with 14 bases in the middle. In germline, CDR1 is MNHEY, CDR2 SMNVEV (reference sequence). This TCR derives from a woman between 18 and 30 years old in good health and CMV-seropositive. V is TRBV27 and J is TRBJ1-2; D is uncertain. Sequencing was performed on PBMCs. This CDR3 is CASSLYPVGGGYTF. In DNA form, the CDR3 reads TGTGCCAGCAGTTTATACCCCGTGGGAGGCGGCTACACCTTC.